This T cell receptor (beta chain) comes out of a study of shared clonotypes between healthy human individuals. Looking at the study overall: Donor ages ranged 18 to 49 years: a couple of women, a few men.

Assay used: immunoSEQ multiplex PCR; TCRdb lists only in-frame clones, some missing. In the table there are some 2,100,000 clones, nearly 97% of which are singletons. With 2 bases removed from V and 2 bases from J, the gap between germline ends came to 15 bases. This CDR3 is 16 amino acids long. CDR1 MNHEY and CDR2 SMNVEV come from the germline V gene (reference sequence). This TCR derives from a man aged 18-30 years in good health. The sample comprised naive CD4+ T cells sorted from blood. Subset described: CD45RA+ positively selected. This chain links TRBV27 with TRBJ2-5, with no clear D. The CDR3 DNA reads as TGTGCCAGCAGTTTAATCGGTCGGGCTCAACAAGAGACCCAGTACTTC. Translation: CASSLIGRAQQETQYF.